The 17 T cell receptor beta chains below all came from one sample that was sequenced in a study of T cells in women clearing cervical HPV infection (dated by TCRdb to between 2017 and 2018). Library creation used the immunoSEQ multiplex PCR assay. In its TCRdb copy, this immuneACCESS table keeps in-frame sequences only and misses some clones. Where compared with another copy, unresolved V genes explain less than half of these, and the others have no known cause. In this sample's table one finds some 20,000 clones. Roughly 4.7% of the sample belongs to the ten largest clones. The sample taken for sequencing was blood buffy coat. The receptors were gathered from a woman aged 18 to 75 with a cervical HPV16 infection that either progressed to CIN3+ or cleared (not recorded which).

Regarding this clone: The read stops 3 residues short of the end of the CDR3; the missing end is completed from the germline J gene. This sequence joins TRBV6-2 or TRBV6-3 and TRBJ2-3, with D possibly being TRBD2 (6 bases). The length of the CDR3 is 17 residues. Trimming shortened V by 4 bases and J by 6 bases, and 23 bases separated the two germline ends. Germline-derived CDR1 and CDR2 are MNHEY and SVGEGT. The CDR3 reads CASSSSWPKKRVDTQYF. The covered CDR3 bases are TGTGCCAGCAGTTCATCATGGCCCAAAAAGCGGGTTGATACG.

As regards this clone: The CDR3 end lies 3 residues beyond the end of the read and is filled in from the germline J gene. The V call is TRBV7-8, the J call TRBJ2-2; TRBD2 agrees at 8 bases. V was clipped by 1 base and J by 4 bases; unmatched bases: 8. CDR1 is SGHVS, CDR2 FQNEAQ, per germline. The CDR3 loop spans 17 amino acids. The CDR3 DNA, read in part, is TGTGCCAGCAGCTTAGGCAGCGGGGGCGGCGGCACCGGGGAG. Translated, it gives CASSLGSGGGGTGE. The whole CDR3 protein is CASSLGSGGGGTGELFF.

The CDR3 is CASSIGQSSYNEQFF. The sequenced CDR3 bases are TGTGCCAGTAGTATAGGACAGAGCTCCTACAATGAG. This chain uses TRBV19 with TRBJ2-1; a possible D gene is TRBD1 (5 bases). The read halts 3 residues ahead of the CDR3 end, with the missing end drawn from the germline J gene. V gave up 1 base and J gave up 0 bases, with 7 bases separating them. The length of the CDR3 is 15 residues. CDR1 is LNHDA, CDR2 SQIVND, per germline (reference sequence).

For this clone: The CDR3 end is not reached by the read, which stops 3 residues before it; the germline J gene fills it in. The genes are TRBV7-9 and TRBJ2-5; possible D gene TRBD2, 6 bases. From germline, CDR1 is SEHNR and CDR2 FQNEAQ (reference sequence). The CDR3 is 14 amino acids. The ends were cut back, 5 bases at V and 5 bases at J, with 15 bases in the middle. CDR3 bases read: TGTGCCAGCAGCAAACTCGGAGGGGAGGAGACC. This sequence encodes CASSKLGGEET. The whole CDR3 region reads CASSKLGGEETQYF. Looking up the rest from reference TRBV7-9 and TRBJ2-5 gives the full variable domain: DTGVSQNPRHKITKRGQNVTFRCDPISEHNRLYWYRQTLGQGPEFLTYFQNEAQLEKSRLLSDRFSAERPKGSFSTLEIQRTEQGDSAMYLCASSKLGGEETQYFGPGTRLLVL.

As for this clone: The CDR3 extends 3 residues past the end of the read, so its final part is completed from the germline J gene. The chain recombines TRBV19 with TRBJ1-6, with a weak D call TRBD1 (6 bases). CDR3 size: 17 residues. V was pared by 5 bases and J by 3 bases, with 17 bases between. Germline lookup yields CDR1 LNHDA and CDR2 SQIVND (reference sequence). The CDR3: CASSRRQASDYNSPLHF. Incomplete CDR3 DNA: TGTGCCAGTAGTCGAAGACAGGCATCGGACTATAATTCACCC. The whole variable domain, remainder taken from reference TRBV19 and TRBJ1-6, is DGGITQSPKYLFRKEGQNVTLSCEQNLNHDAMYWYRQDPGQGLRLIYYSQIVNDFQKGDIAEGYSVSREKKESFPLTVTSAQKNPTAFYLCASSRRQASDYNSPLHFGNGTRLTVT.

With regard to this clone: Coverage ceases 3 residues before the CDR3 finishes, and the germline J gene fills in the end. The chain uses TRBV5-1 and TRBJ2-7; 9 positions agree with TRBD1. CDR3 length: 15 amino acids. After removal of 0 bases from V and 2 bases from J, the junction contained 3 bases not matched to a gene. Germline-derived CDR1 and CDR2 are SGHRS and YFSETQ. The CDR3 is CASSLERDRAYEQYF. The part of the CDR3 DNA that was read is TGCGCCAGCAGCTTGGAAAGGGACAGGGCCTACGAG.

About this clone itself: The CDR3 end is not reached by the read, which stops 3 residues before it; the germline J gene fills it in. This chain links TRBV10-2 with TRBJ1-1; 8 positions match TRBD1. Germline loops: CDR1 WSHSY, CDR2 SAAADI. The CDR3 loop spans 15 amino acids. J was trimmed by 4 bases and V by 5 bases; bases with no gene match: 9. CDR3 bases read: TGCGCCAGCAGTTACGGTGGCAGGGGGCTCACTGAA. Its translation is CASSYGGRGLTE. The CDR3 reads in full as CASSYGGRGLTEAFF.

Regarding this clone: From the germline J gene comes the end of the CDR3, since the read stops 3 residues before it. V is TRBV2 and J is TRBJ2-1; no clear D gene. Germline values: CDR1 SNHLY, CDR2 FYNNEI. V lost 2 bases and J 7 bases, leaving 9 bases between the germline ends. The CDR3 has 13 amino acids. The part of the CDR3 DNA that was read is TGTGCCAGCAGTGAACCCTACTGGAATGAG. Translating it yields CASSEPYWNE. The entire CDR3 reads CASSEPYWNEQFF. The whole variable domain, filled in from reference TRBV2 and TRBJ2-1, reads EPEVTQTPSHQVTQMGQEVILRCVPISNHLYFYWYRQILGQKVEFLVSFYNNEISEKSEIFDDQFSVERPDGSNFTLKIRSTKLEDSAMYFCASSEPYWNEQFFGPGTRLTVL.

A remark on this clone: The observed sequence ends 3 residues before the CDR3 terminus, with the missing tail filled in from the germline J gene. This chain joins TRBV20-1 and TRBJ2-7, with 7 positions matching TRBD1. Germline assignment: CDR1 DFQATT and CDR2 SNEGSKA (reference sequence). The CDR3 runs 13 residues. J was trimmed by 4 bases and V by 1 base; bases with no gene match: 4. The CDR3 DNA, read in part, is TGCAGTGCTAGAGTAGGGGGACAGTACGAG. Residues: CSARVGGQYE. The whole CDR3 sequence reads CSARVGGQYEQYF.

In regard to this clone: From the germline J gene comes the end of the CDR3, since the read stops 3 residues before it. The V call is TRBV7-2, the J call TRBJ1-2, with D uncertain. Per germline, CDR1 SGHTA and CDR2 FQGNSA. The CDR3 spans 12 residues. CDR3 protein: CASSSDIGVYTF. The CDR3 bases that were read are TGTGCCAGCAGCTCTGACATCGGCGTC.

With regard to this clone: Read coverage stops 3 residues before the CDR3 terminus; the germline J gene supplies the remainder. The chain carries TRBV28 and TRBJ2-7; 9 nucleotides agree with TRBD1. CDR1 MDHEN and CDR2 SYDVKM come from the germline V gene. After removal of 2 bases from V and 3 bases from J, the junction contained 5 bases not matched to a gene. This CDR3 spans 15 amino acids. The CDR3 bases that were read are TGTGCCAGCAGTTTAGGGACAGGGAACATCTACGAG. It is translated as CASSLGTGNIYE. The complete CDR3 sequence is CASSLGTGNIYEQYF.

Concerning this clone itself: Sequencing ends 3 residues short of the CDR3 end; the germline J gene provides the rest. J is TRBJ2-3 and V is TRBV20-1; TRBD2 matches at 14 bases. This CDR3 contains 17 residues. V trimming: 0 bases; J trimming: 6 bases; junction bases outside the gene matches: 8. CDR1 is DFQATT and CDR2 is SNEGSKA in the germline V gene (reference sequence). The DNA read from the CDR3 is TGCAGTGCTAGAGACCACCGACTAGCGGGGGGGCAGGATACG. Its protein is CSARDHRLAGGQDT. The full CDR3 is CSARDHRLAGGQDTQYF.

Regarding this clone: The read ends 3 residues early relative to the CDR3; the germline J gene fills the gap. V and J are TRBV14 and TRBJ2-5, with 11 bases lining up with TRBD2. The CDR3 is 16 residues long. The V segment lost 4 bases and the J segment 0 bases; nucleotides outside the gene matches: 4. CDR1 and CDR2 (germline): SGHDN, FVKESK. CDR3 residues: CASSRTSGGNQETQYF. CDR3 bases read: TGTGCCAGCAGCCGTACTAGCGGGGGAAACCAAGAGACC.

As concerns this clone: The read ends 3 residues early relative to the CDR3; the germline J gene fills the gap. V usage is TRBV19 and J usage is TRBJ2-5; D might be TRBD2 (5 bases). V was clipped by 4 bases and J by 5 bases, with 14 bases between them. CDR3 length: 14 amino acids. CDR1 is LNHDA, CDR2 SQIVND, per germline (reference sequence). The CDR3 bases that were read are TGTGCCAGTAGTAGCCTAACCGGGGTGGAGACC. This gives the protein CASSSLTGVET. The full CDR3 is CASSSLTGVETQYF.

Of note for this clone: From the germline J gene comes the end of the CDR3, since the read stops 3 residues before it. The gene calls are TRBV19 and TRBJ2-2; 8 bases agree with TRBD1. The CDR3 runs 19 residues. The germline V gene has CDR1 LNHDA and CDR2 SQIVND (reference sequence). CDR3 bases read: TGTGCCAGTAGTATAGATCTTTGGGACAGGAGCTCTGGGGCCAACGTG. As protein: CASSIDLWDRSSGANV. The CDR3 in full is CASSIDLWDRSSGANVLFF.

Details on this clone: Read coverage stops 3 residues before the CDR3 terminus; the germline J gene supplies the remainder. The chain couples TRBV7-9 to TRBJ1-1; D not resolved. With 0 bases removed from V and 3 bases from J, the gap between germline ends came to 5 bases. The CDR3 is 13 residues long. Germline V lookup: CDR1 SEHNR, CDR2 FQNEAQ (reference sequence). The CDR3 reads CASSLASYTEAFF. Partial CDR3 DNA: TGTGCCAGCAGCTTAGCGAGCTACACTGAA.

Worth noting for this clone: The CDR3 end lies 3 residues beyond the end of the read and is filled in from the germline J gene. The V and J genes are TRBV2 and TRBJ2-1, with TRBD2 matching over 14 bases. V lost 4 bases to trimming and J lost 5 bases; unmatched junction nucleotides: 1. Germline values: CDR1 SNHLY, CDR2 FYNNEI. The length of the CDR3 is 15 residues. CDR3 protein: CASSGTSGGHNEQFF. The part of the CDR3 DNA that was read is TGTGCCAGCAGTGGGACTAGCGGGGGGCACAATGAG.